This note documents a single T cell receptor (beta chain) sequence. Its cognate antigen is unknown. This sample was taken from a study of blood T cells in healthy people across ages. Germline lookup yields CDR1 SGHTA and CDR2 FQGNSA. The CDR3 totals 14 residues. With 1 base removed from V and 2 bases from J, the gap between germline ends came to 7 bases. Donation came from healthy Caucasian individuals in Russia who were aged about 6 to 95. They isolated at least 6 million PBMCs from each sample. Primed by a sample-barcoded 5' primer and a J-beta primer mix, a second PCR proceeded for 7 to 11 cycles. MiXCR was run by TCRdb on the 5' RACE reads, yielding one entry per CDR3 protein. Here the sample spans some 860,000 distinct CDR3 sequences, more than 50% being singletons. Notes on the study in general: When one million T cells were used, diversity estimates were thought to be underestimates. A greater number of naive CD4+ cells and higher diversity distinguished long-lived donors from aged donors.

The source material was blood. The clonotype comes from a man aged 35-49 years in good health. The chain joins TRBV7-2 to TRBJ2-3; D gene unclear. CDR3 DNA sequence: TGTGCCAGCAGCTTAGATGCCATCACAGATACGCAGTATTTT. It encodes CASSLDAITDTQYF.